The 29 T cell receptor beta chains given below trace back to one sample, sequenced in a study of blood T cell repertoires in COVID-19. Data came from immunoSEQ multiplex PCR; TCRdb stores just in-frame clones and leaves some out. This table holds approximately 200,000 clones, nearly 90% found once. The sequenced material came from PBMCs or T cells enriched from blood (not recorded which). The origin of the receptors is a man aged 25-40 years who had recovered from COVID-19.

The chain employs TRBV18 and TRBJ2-7; possibly TRBD1 for D (8 bases). The CDR3 contains 15 residues. Trimming removed 3 bases from V and 4 bases from J, with 16 bases in between. The germline gives CDR1 KGHSH, CDR2 LQKENI. CDR3 in DNA: TGTGCCAGCTCACCCCCAAACAGGGGGGGTTACGAGCAGTACTTC. It yields the protein CASSPPNRGGYEQYF.

This chain connects TRBV7-9 to TRBJ2-1, with D tentatively TRBD2 (6 bases). This CDR3 spans 17 amino acids. V lost 6 bases to trimming and J lost 10 bases, with 28 bases between them. CDR1 SEHNR and CDR2 FQNEAQ come from the germline V gene (reference sequence). CDR3 region: CASRPRDGEIGAGEQFF. The DNA of the CDR3 is TGTGCCAGCAGACCCCGGGACGGGGAGATTGGGGCGGGGGAGCAGTTCTTC.

The chain employs TRBV28 and TRBJ2-1, with 11 bases lining up with TRBD2. Germline assignment: CDR1 MDHEN and CDR2 SYDVKM. The CDR3 loop spans 15 amino acids. J gave up 7 bases and V 2 bases, and 4 bases lay outside the gene matches. CDR3 residues: CASSLATSGKNEQFF. For the CDR3, the DNA is TGTGCCAGCAGTTTAGCGACTAGCGGGAAGAATGAGCAGTTCTTC.

The chain links TRBV5-5 to TRBJ1-5; TRBD1 might be the D (5 bases). The CDR3 spans 14 residues. The germline V and J ends were trimmed by 2 bases and 6 bases, with 12 bases remaining between them. The germline V gene has CDR1 SGHKS and CDR2 YYEKEE (reference sequence). This CDR3 is CASSFAPRVQPQHF. The DNA of the CDR3 is TGTGCCAGCAGCTTTGCCCCCAGGGTTCAGCCCCAGCATTTT. The variable domain in full, completed from reference TRBV5-5 and TRBJ1-5, reads DAGVTQSPTHLIKTRGQQVTLRCSPISGHKSVSWYQQVLGQGPQFIFQYYEKEERGRGNFPDRFSARQFPNYSSELNVNALLLGDSALYLCASSFAPRVQPQHFGDGTRLSIL.

The chain joins TRBV4-1 to TRBJ1-3; 8 nucleotides match TRBD1. Germline V gene data show CDR1 as MGHRA and CDR2 as YSYEKL. V shed 4 bases, J shed 2 bases, and the junction held 4 bases outside the gene matches. The CDR3 extends over 15 amino acids. The CDR3 sequence: CASSRPTGAGNTIYF. CDR3 in DNA: TGCGCCAGCAGCCGACCGACAGGGGCTGGAAACACCATATATTTT.

The chain employs TRBV9 and TRBJ2-2, with D possibly being TRBD1 (5 bases). V shed 0 bases and J shed 4 bases, with 7 bases lying between them. From germline, CDR1 is SGDLS and CDR2 YYNGEE. The CDR3 sequence is 14 residues long. The CDR3 loop reads CASSVAGFTGELFF. CDR3 coding DNA: TGTGCCAGCAGCGTAGCAGGGTTCACCGGGGAGCTGTTTTTT.

This chain connects TRBV6-5 to TRBJ1-2, with a weak D call TRBD1 (5 bases). Trimming cost V 4 bases and J 7 bases, with 22 bases left between them. CDR3 size: 16 residues. Germline V gene sequence: CDR1 MNHEY, CDR2 SVGAGI. DNA of the CDR3: TGTGCCAGCAGTTCAAGGGGCAGGCCCCAGGGTAGTGGCTACACCTTC. Protein product: CASSSRGRPQGSGYTF.

A single count supports this clone. The J gene is TRBJ1-5, the V gene TRBV12-3 or TRBV12-4; D not resolved. Deletions cut 5 bases from V and 4 bases from J, with 6 bases between. The CDR3 sequence is 12 residues long. This CDR3 reads CASSPENQPQHF. The CDR3 bases are TGTGCCAGCAGTCCCGAGAATCAGCCCCAGCATTTT.

The chain employs TRBV7-8 and TRBJ1-5; the match to TRBD1 covers 8 bases. The germline CDR1 and CDR2 sequences are SGHVS and FQNEAQ. The CDR3 consists of 15 residues. V was clipped by 3 bases and J by 1 base; unmatched bases: 2. The CDR3 loop is CASSFDRGSNQPQHF. The CDR3 nucleotides are TGTGCCAGCAGCTTCGACAGGGGAAGCAATCAGCCCCAGCATTTT.

The chain carries TRBV6-5 and TRBJ2-1; no firm D call. Germline V gene data show CDR1 as MNHEY and CDR2 as SVGAGI. This CDR3 spans 14 amino acids. Trimming removed 5 bases at V and 2 bases at J, with 10 bases between. In DNA form, the CDR3 reads TGTGCCAGCAGTATGCACCCGGCCTACAATGAGCAGTTCTTC. This sequence encodes CASSMHPAYNEQFF.

The table lists this clone with a few counts. The gene calls are TRBV28 and TRBJ1-1, with 7 bases fitting TRBD1. This CDR3 comprises 15 residues. J gave up 1 base and V 6 bases, and 8 bases lay outside the gene matches. Germline V CDR1 and CDR2: MDHEN, SYDVKM. This CDR3 is CASSLDRFPNTEAFF. The CDR3 DNA reads as TGTGCCAGCAGCCTGGACAGGTTCCCGAACACTGAAGCTTTCTTT.

The J gene is TRBJ2-7, the V gene TRBV12-3 or TRBV12-4; D perhaps matches TRBD2 (5 bases). Trimming took 0 bases from V and 5 from J, leaving 8 bases between them. This CDR3 is 13 amino acids long. The CDR3 sequence is CASSLASAHEQYF. Here the CDR3 DNA reads TGTGCCAGCAGTTTAGCTAGCGCCCACGAGCAGTACTTC.

The CDR3 DNA reads as TGTGCCAGCAGTTTGGGAGGGGGTTCACCCCTCCACTTT. This gives the protein CASSLGGGSPLHF. The chain carries TRBV27 and TRBJ1-6, with D possibly matching TRBD1 (6 bases). V was pared by 3 bases and J by 9 bases, with 9 bases between. Germline-derived CDR1 and CDR2 are MNHEY and SMNVEV (reference sequence). The CDR3 covers 13 residues.

The V gene is TRBV28, the J gene TRBJ2-7, with D uncertain. The germline V gene has CDR1 MDHEN and CDR2 SYDVKM. CDR3 length: 12 amino acids. With 8 bases removed from V and 4 bases from J, the gap between germline ends came to 12 bases. The CDR3 sequence: CASGLQSYEQYF. Written as DNA, the CDR3 is TGTGCCAGCGGCCTACAGTCGTACGAGCAGTACTTC.

V and J are TRBV2 and TRBJ2-7; D unclear. CDR3 size: 13 residues. Looked up from germline, CDR1 is SNHLY and CDR2 is FYNNEI. V was trimmed by 1 base and J by 3 bases, leaving 7 bases between them. The CDR3 DNA follows: TGTGCCAGCAGTGAAGAAAACAGCTACGAGCAGTACTTC. This translates into CASSEENSYEQYF.

This rearrangement joins TRBV6-5 to TRBJ1-6; 11 bases are shared with TRBD1. The junction had 0 bases not matched to a gene; V was cut back by 2 bases and J by 9 bases. CDR1 and CDR2 from the germline V gene are MNHEY and SVGAGI. This CDR3 spans 14 amino acids. The CDR3 is CASSYGQGASPLHF. CDR3 nucleotides: TGTGCCAGCAGTTACGGACAGGGGGCTTCACCCCTCCACTTT.

This rearrangement joins TRBV28 to TRBJ2-7; 10 nucleotides line up with TRBD1. The V segment lost 1 base and the J segment 2 bases; nucleotides outside the gene matches: 8. Germline loops: CDR1 MDHEN, CDR2 SYDVKM. This CDR3 has 17 residues. CDR3 sequence: CASSLYPTGTGAYEQYF. The CDR3 region has the DNA TGTGCCAGCAGTTTATATCCGACGGGGACAGGGGCCTACGAGCAGTACTTC.

Only a few counts were recorded for this clone. The chain links TRBV30 to TRBJ1-1; TRBD1 aligns across 7 bases. Trimming took 3 bases from V and 3 from J; bases not matched to a gene: 7. The CDR3 totals 14 residues. From germline, CDR1 is GTSNPN and CDR2 SVGIG (reference sequence). The CDR3 bases are TGTGCCTGGAGAAGGGACAGCCTTTACACTGAAGCTTTCTTT. Translating gives CAWRRDSLYTEAFF.

The V call is TRBV5-1, the J call TRBJ2-3; TRBD1 agrees at 7 bases. The V segment lost 6 bases and the J segment 0 bases; nucleotides outside the gene matches: 7. This CDR3 region has 15 residues. Per germline, CDR1 SGHRS and CDR2 YFSETQ. The CDR3 DNA sequence: TGCGCCAGCAAAAACGAGGGGGCTAGCACAGATACGCAGTATTTT. It encodes CASKNEGASTDTQYF.

The chain carries TRBV9 and TRBJ2-5; 12 positions match TRBD2. CDR3 length equals 16 residues. In germline, CDR1 is SGDLS, CDR2 YYNGEE. V dropped 0 bases and J dropped 0; count of bases not matched to a gene: 0. The DNA for the CDR3 is TGTGCCAGCAGCGTAGGACTAGCGGGGGACCAAGAGACCCAGTACTTC. As protein: CASSVGLAGDQETQYF.

V usage is TRBV4-2 and J usage is TRBJ1-2; possible D gene TRBD1, 6 bases. Deletions cut 2 bases from V and 0 bases from J, with 13 bases between. Germline V CDR1 and CDR2: LGHNA, YNFKEQ. This CDR3 has 16 residues. This CDR3 is CASSQNQDRANYGYTF. The DNA for the CDR3 is TGTGCCAGCAGCCAAAATCAGGACAGAGCTAACTATGGCTACACCTTC.

The V gene is TRBV15, the J gene TRBJ2-2; TRBD1 aligns across 8 bases. CDR1 is LNHNV and CDR2 is YYDKDF in the germline V gene (reference sequence). The V and J ends lost 5 bases and 8 bases, in that order; junction bases with no gene match: 13. This CDR3 comprises 16 residues. The CDR3 here is CATSRRRTGMGGELFF. The CDR3 region has the DNA TGTGCCACCAGCCGCCGTCGGACAGGGATGGGGGGGGAGCTGTTTTTT.

This clone was counted only a few times. The V call is TRBV18, the J call TRBJ1-4, with TRBD1 matching 9 bases. The V gene end was trimmed by 3 bases and the J gene end by 7 bases; junction bases not matched to a gene: 9. CDR3 length equals 16 residues. Germline V gives CDR1 KGHSH, CDR2 LQKENI. CDR3 region: CASSPTGGPQGEKLFF. The CDR3 DNA follows: TGTGCCAGCTCACCCACAGGGGGCCCTCAGGGTGAAAAACTGTTTTTT.

The chain joins TRBV2 to TRBJ2-2; TRBD1 might be the D (6 bases). Germline loops: CDR1 SNHLY, CDR2 FYNNEI. The length of the CDR3 is 13 residues. Trimming shortened V by 5 bases and J by 6 bases, and 10 bases separated the two germline ends. CDR3 region: CASSNRDPGELFF. For the CDR3, the DNA is TGTGCCAGCAGTAACAGGGACCCCGGGGAGCTGTTTTTT.

V gene TRBV30 combines with J gene TRBJ2-1, with D maybe TRBD1 (5 bases). The CDR3 consists of 13 residues. Germline lookup yields CDR1 GTSNPN and CDR2 SVGIG (reference sequence). Trimming took off 1 base at V and 4 bases at J, with 8 bases between the two ends. In DNA form, the CDR3 reads TGTGCCTGGAGTGGGGGCTTATACAATGAGCAGTTCTTC. Its protein product is CAWSGGLYNEQFF.

The V and J genes are TRBV28 and TRBJ1-5, with 8 bases lining up with TRBD1. Germline CDR1 and CDR2: MDHEN and SYDVKM. Trimming removed 2 bases from V and 2 bases from J; junction bases left unmatched: 8. The CDR3 is 17 amino acids. CDR3 DNA sequence: TGTGCCAGCAGTTTAATAAGGACAGGGCGACGCAATCAGCCCCAGCATTTT. Its translation is CASSLIRTGRRNQPQHF.

This rearrangement joins TRBV5-1 to TRBJ2-1; 7 positions agree with TRBD1. In germline, CDR1 is SGHRS, CDR2 YFSETQ. Trimming cost V 3 bases and J 2 bases; bases outside gene matches: 5. CDR3 length: 15 residues. The CDR3 DNA reads TGCGCCAGCAGCTCGGGACAGAGAACCTACAATGAGCAGTTCTTC. This encodes CASSSGQRTYNEQFF.

The chain joins TRBV7-9 to TRBJ2-7; tentative D call: TRBD1 (6 bases). The germline V gene has CDR1 SEHNR and CDR2 FQNEAQ (reference sequence). This CDR3 contains 18 residues. Trimming removed 1 base from V and 4 bases from J, with 23 bases in between. This CDR3 is CASSLGDIVGPRRYEQYF. The CDR3 DNA follows: TGTGCCAGCAGCTTAGGGGACATTGTTGGTCCCAGGAGGTACGAGCAGTACTTC.

This chain connects TRBV5-1 to TRBJ2-3; 10 positions agree with TRBD1. Trimming cost V 6 bases and J 2 bases; bases outside gene matches: 3. Germline lookup yields CDR1 SGHRS and CDR2 YFSETQ. This CDR3 region has 14 residues. CDR3: CASTTGGLTDTQYF. The CDR3 DNA sequence: TGCGCCAGCACGACAGGGGGCCTCACAGATACGCAGTATTTT.